The 27 T cell receptor beta chains listed next were all sequenced from one sample in a study of cytomegalovirus exposure and HLA in healthy donors. Both 60 Vbeta primers and 13 Jbeta primers went into the PCR. Measured with immunoSEQ multiplex PCR; TCRdb has only the in-frame clones, and not every one. The repertoire includes about 240,000 clones, roughly four fifths of them detected once, and approximately 8.4% sits in the top ten. Sample: PBMCs. These receptors all come from a woman aged 55 to 70 in good health and CMV-seropositive.

V gene TRBV19 combines with J gene TRBJ1-2; maybe TRBD1 (6 bases). The CDR3 is 15 residues long. Germline CDR1 reads LNHDA; CDR2 reads SQIVND (reference sequence). With 0 bases removed from V and 0 bases from J, the gap between germline ends came to 8 bases. CDR3 protein: CASSIDGTSNYGYTF. The DNA of the CDR3 is TGTGCCAGTAGTATAGATGGGACATCTAACTATGGCTACACCTTC.

This sequence joins TRBV6-1 and TRBJ2-3, with a possible D match to TRBD2 (6 bases). Trimming pared 2 bases from V and 0 bases from J, leaving 15 bases between. Germline CDR1 and CDR2: MNHNS and SASEGT. The CDR3 extends over 17 amino acids. CDR3 residues: CASSEIPSGLSTDTQYF. The CDR3, as DNA: TGTGCCAGCAGTGAAATCCCCAGCGGGCTTAGCACAGATACGCAGTATTTT.

The rearrangement joins TRBV19 to TRBJ1-5; D might be TRBD1 (5 bases). CDR1 is LNHDA, CDR2 SQIVND, per germline (reference sequence). Trimming took 10 bases from V and 2 from J, leaving 18 bases between them. The CDR3 is 15 amino acids. DNA for the CDR3: TGTGCCATAAAGGAGAGGGGAGGCGGCAATCAGCCCCAGCATTTT. Protein: CAIKERGGGNQPQHF. Combining the CDR3 with reference TRBV19 and TRBJ1-5 gives the whole variable domain DGGITQSPKYLFRKEGQNVTLSCEQNLNHDAMYWYRQDPGQGLRLIYYSQIVNDFQKGDIAEGYSVSREKKESFPLTVTSAQKNPTAFYLCAIKERGGGNQPQHFGDGTRLSIL.

The rearrangement joins TRBV18 to TRBJ1-3; 8 bases fit TRBD1. The V segment lost 3 bases and the J segment 4 bases; nucleotides outside the gene matches: 11. CDR3 size: 17 residues. Germline CDR1 reads KGHSH; CDR2 reads LQKENI. CDR3 sequence reads: CASSPPYNRGSGNTIYF. CDR3 coding DNA: TGTGCCAGCTCACCGCCTTATAACAGGGGGTCCGGAAACACCATATATTTT.

This clone was seen a few times. V gene TRBV28 combines with J gene TRBJ2-7; TRBD2 is a possible D gene (5 bases). The CDR3 has 14 amino acids. The V and J ends lost 7 bases and 7 bases respectively, with 20 bases between them. Germline V CDR1 and CDR2: MDHEN, SYDVKM. CDR3 residues: CASTRKEGWEEQYF. CDR3 coding DNA: TGTGCCAGCACAAGGAAGGAAGGTTGGGAGGAGCAGTACTTC.

V usage is TRBV25-1 and J usage is TRBJ2-1; 8 bases agree with TRBD2. Germline V lookup: CDR1 MGHDK, CDR2 SYGVNS. The CDR3 covers 15 residues. Losses at the gene ends were 2 bases for V and 10 bases for J; bases not matched to a gene: 10. CDR3 DNA: TGTGCCAGCAGTGAAACCGGGACTAGAAGTTGGGAGCAGTTCTTC. Its protein product is CASSETGTRSWEQFF.

This chain links TRBV7-7 with TRBJ2-3, with 7 bases aligning to TRBD2. The CDR3 has 15 amino acids. V was pared by 1 base and J by 2 bases, with 3 bases of the junction left unmatched. Germline values: CDR1 SSHAT, CDR2 FNYEAQ (reference sequence). In DNA form, the CDR3 reads TGTGCCAGCAGCTTAGGGCTAGCGGACACAGATACGCAGTATTTT. Translated, it gives CASSLGLADTDTQYF.

The chain employs TRBV7-3 and TRBJ2-5, with 10 bases identical to TRBD2. This CDR3 is built from 15 residues. The junction had 3 bases not matched to a gene; V was cut back by 3 bases and J by 2 bases. Germline loops: CDR1 SGHTA, CDR2 FQGTGA. The CDR3 sequence is CASSLTSGRQETQYF. CDR3 DNA sequence: TGTGCCAGCAGCTTGACTAGCGGGCGGCAAGAGACCCAGTACTTC.

The gene calls are TRBV5-5 and TRBJ1-2, with TRBD1 as a possible D gene (5 bases). The V end was cut by 4 bases, the J end by 3 bases, with 13 bases between. Looked up from germline, CDR1 is SGHKS and CDR2 is YYEKEE (reference sequence). This CDR3 has 14 residues. CDR3 in DNA: TGTGCCAGCAGCCCAATCGACAGCGACTATGGCTACACCTTC. Amino acids: CASSPIDSDYGYTF. The full variable domain, its missing parts supplied by reference TRBV5-5 and TRBJ1-2, is DAGVTQSPTHLIKTRGQQVTLRCSPISGHKSVSWYQQVLGQGPQFIFQYYEKEERGRGNFPDRFSARQFPNYSSELNVNALLLGDSALYLCASSPIDSDYGYTFGSGTRLTVV.

The chain joins TRBV19 to TRBJ1-5, with 7 bases aligning to TRBD1. The V segment lost 3 bases and the J segment 7 bases; nucleotides outside the gene matches: 6. The CDR3 is 14 residues long. Germline-derived CDR1 and CDR2 are LNHDA and SQIVND (reference sequence). The CDR3 DNA reads as TGTGCCAGTAGTATTATAACAGGGGAACAGCCCCAGCATTTT. As protein: CASSIITGEQPQHF.

The chain is built from TRBV19 and TRBJ2-1, with D perhaps TRBD2 (5 bases). Germline lookup yields CDR1 LNHDA and CDR2 SQIVND (reference sequence). This CDR3 is 17 amino acids long. Between the trimmed V and J ends, which lost 6 bases and 2 bases, there was a span of 20 bases. CDR3: CASRVNGINGAYNEQFF. The CDR3 DNA sequence: TGTGCCAGTAGGGTGAACGGGATCAACGGGGCCTACAATGAGCAGTTCTTC.

This chain uses TRBV29-1 with TRBJ2-3; 8 bases are shared with TRBD1. Germline CDR1 reads SQVTM; CDR2 reads ANQGSEA. The CDR3 extends over 17 amino acids. V lost 0 bases, J lost 4 bases, and 12 bases stayed unmatched. The CDR3 region has the DNA TGCAGCGTTGAAGATAAGTGGAGACAGGGGAAGTCAGATACGCAGTATTTT. This translates into CSVEDKWRQGKSDTQYF.

The V and J genes are TRBV4-1 and TRBJ1-2, with D perhaps TRBD1 (6 bases). From germline, CDR1 is MGHRA and CDR2 YSYEKL. With 0 bases removed from V and 2 bases from J, the gap between germline ends came to 13 bases. The CDR3 is made up of 16 amino acids. CDR3 nucleotide sequence: TGCGCCAGCAGCCAAGACCCCGGGACACCCAACTATGGCTACACCTTC. Residues: CASSQDPGTPNYGYTF.

The chain links TRBV6-6 to TRBJ1-1, with 7 positions matching TRBD1. V shed 7 bases, J shed 5 bases, and the junction held 10 bases outside the gene matches. The CDR3 has 14 amino acids. Germline loops: CDR1 MNHNY, CDR2 SVGAGI (reference sequence). CDR3 nucleotides: TGTGCCAGCATCGCCTCAGGGGGAGTAACTGAAGCTTTCTTT. It is translated as CASIASGGVTEAFF.

This clone was observed once. The chain carries TRBV18 and TRBJ2-5; D ambiguous. The CDR3 runs 12 residues. Trimming removed 3 bases from V and 2 bases from J, with 4 bases in between. The V gene's germline CDR1 is KGHSH and CDR2 LQKENI. CDR3 in amino acids: CASSPYQETQYF. In nucleotides, the CDR3 is TGTGCCAGCTCACCTTATCAAGAGACCCAGTACTTC.

This clone appeared a few times. The J gene is TRBJ1-2, the V gene TRBV29-1; the D is unclear. CDR3 length equals 14 residues. Deletions cut 4 bases from V and 0 bases from J, with 12 bases between. Germline V gives CDR1 SQVTM, CDR2 ANQGSEA. The CDR3 region is CSVGSRQTNYGYTF. In DNA form, the CDR3 reads TGCAGCGTTGGTTCGAGGCAAACTAACTATGGCTACACCTTC.

This chain links TRBV20-1 with TRBJ1-2; D gene unclear. Germline V gene data show CDR1 as DFQATT and CDR2 as SNEGSKA (reference sequence). This CDR3 has 11 amino acids. Trimming shortened V by 5 bases and J by 3 bases, and 7 bases separated the two germline ends. The CDR3 bases are TGCAGTGCTTTTCGGGACTATGGCTACACCTTC. Translation gives CSAFRDYGYTF.

The chain carries TRBV28 and TRBJ1-5; D is ambiguous. Germline CDR1 is MDHEN and CDR2 is SYDVKM. V shed 1 base and J shed 0 bases, with 7 bases lying between them. The CDR3 runs to 15 residues. CDR3 nucleotides: TGTGCCAGCAGTTTATCAGGCAATAGCAATCAGCCCCAGCATTTT. It specifies CASSLSGNSNQPQHF.

This clone was seen a single time. The V and J genes are TRBV7-9 and TRBJ2-7; 7 bases map to TRBD1. CDR3 length: 16 residues. CDR1 is SEHNR and CDR2 is FQNEAQ in the germline V gene (reference sequence). V was pared by 4 bases and J by 4 bases, with 13 bases of the junction left unmatched. The CDR3 DNA reads TGTGCCAGCAGCTCAGGCGTCGGGACAGTCCGATACGAGCAGTACTTC. This codes for CASSSGVGTVRYEQYF.

The chain couples TRBV9 to TRBJ2-1; perhaps TRBD1 as D (6 bases). The CDR3 totals 16 residues. Germline-derived CDR1 and CDR2 are SGDLS and YYNGEE. Trimming removed 3 bases from V and 3 bases from J, with 16 bases in between. The CDR3 DNA reads TGTGCCAGCAGCGATCTTCGGGACACCTTCTACAATGAGCAGTTCTTC. As protein: CASSDLRDTFYNEQFF. Looking up the rest from reference TRBV9 and TRBJ2-1 gives the full variable domain: DSGVTQTPKHLITATGQRVTLRCSPRSGDLSVYWYQQSLDQGLQFLIQYYNGEERAKGNILERFSAQQFPDLHSELNLSSLELGDSALYFCASSDLRDTFYNEQFFGPGTRLTVL.

The CDR3 here is CASSPPSRLLYGYTF. As DNA, the CDR3 is TGCGCCAGCAGCCCCCCTTCGCGGCTACTCTATGGCTACACCTTC. The chain joins TRBV4-1 to TRBJ1-2; D unresolved. The CDR3 spans 15 residues. V was cut by 4 bases and J by 4 bases, with 16 bases left in between. The germline CDR1 and CDR2 sequences are MGHRA and YSYEKL.

This chain links TRBV30 with TRBJ2-1; D ambiguous. Trimming removed 1 base from V and 5 bases from J, with 9 bases in between. From germline, CDR1 is GTSNPN and CDR2 SVGIG (reference sequence). This CDR3 has 13 residues. This CDR3 reads CAWSDTIHNEQFF. In DNA form, the CDR3 reads TGTGCCTGGAGTGACACCATCCACAATGAGCAGTTCTTC.

This clone turned up a few times. The V and J genes are TRBV28 and TRBJ2-7; 7 positions agree with TRBD1. Trimming removed 7 bases from V and 3 bases from J; junction bases left unmatched: 9. Germline-derived CDR1 and CDR2 are MDHEN and SYDVKM. This CDR3 region has 14 residues. The CDR3: CASNEDRLNYEQYF. Here the CDR3 DNA reads TGTGCCAGCAACGAGGACAGGCTAAACTACGAGCAGTACTTC.

Only a few counts were recorded for this clone. The chain links TRBV28 to TRBJ1-1, with TRBD1 matching over 7 bases. Germline assignment: CDR1 MDHEN and CDR2 SYDVKM. Trimming at V came to 3 bases and at J to 4 bases, leaving 5 bases not matched to a gene. This CDR3 has 14 amino acids. CDR3 bases: TGTGCCAGCAGTTTCTTTCAGGGGGGCACTGAAGCTTTCTTT. Its translation: CASSFFQGGTEAFF.

This clone has a single count. V and J are TRBV7-9 and TRBJ2-2, with D maybe TRBD2 (5 bases). CDR1 and CDR2 from the germline V gene are SEHNR and FQNEAQ (reference sequence). Trimming took 4 bases from V and 7 from J, leaving 7 bases between them. There are 12 residues in the CDR3. This chain's CDR3 is CASSSRDGELFF. The CDR3 coding sequence is TGTGCCAGCAGCTCCCGGGACGGGGAGCTGTTTTTT.

This clone was detected only a few times. CDR3 DNA: TGTGCCAGTAGTATAGAGGGCGCTGGGGCCAACGTCCTGACTTTC. Translation: CASSIEGAGANVLTF. This chain links TRBV19 with TRBJ2-6; D is ambiguous. The CDR3 sequence is 15 residues long. From germline, CDR1 is LNHDA and CDR2 SQIVND (reference sequence). Trimming stripped 0 bases from V and 2 bases from J, with 5 bases between.

The CDR3 nucleotides read TGTGCCAGCTCACCACAGAACAGCCTTAGCAATCAGCCCCAGCATTTT. Protein sequence: CASSPQNSLSNQPQHF. The chain carries TRBV18 and TRBJ1-5; unclear D gene. Per germline, CDR1 KGHSH and CDR2 LQKENI. The CDR3 is 16 residues long. V lost 1 base, J lost 0 bases, and 10 bases lay in between. The complete variable domain, with remaining parts taken from reference TRBV18 and TRBJ1-5, reads NAGVMQNPRHLVRRRGQEARLRCSPMKGHSHVYWYRQLPEEGLKFMVYLQKENIIDESGMPKERFSAEFPKEGPSILRIQQVVRGDSAAYFCASSPQNSLSNQPQHFGDGTRLSIL.